Listed below are T cell receptor beta chains from one sample, sequenced in a study of T cells in localized non-small cell lung cancer. Profiling relied on immunoSEQ multiplex PCR, and the TCRdb table lists in-frame clones only, not all of them. The sample carries about 56,000 clones, roughly 88% recorded once. The sequencing used peripheral blood, collected before any cancer treatment. These receptors were obtained from a woman aged 40-69 years with stage I lung adenocarcinoma. Each CDR3 is given with its conserved first and last residue.

cdr3_aa	v_call	j_call
CASSLWGAPLYEQYF	TRBV7-9	TRBJ2-7
CASSVGRINYGYTF	TRBV9	TRBJ1-2
CASGATGAMNTEAFF	TRBV5-5	TRBJ1-1
CASLRATSGLSNTGELFF	TRBV19	TRBJ2-2
CASSPWDNTGELFF	TRBV11-3	TRBJ2-2
CASSQPNRDRKNQPQHF	TRBV4-3	TRBJ1-5
CASSIDRGEQYF	TRBV19	TRBJ2-7
CASSLASSYEQYF	TRBV5-4	TRBJ2-7
CASSFVRSNTEAFF	TRBV28	TRBJ1-1
CASSSMTGNQETQYF	TRBV5-1	TRBJ2-5
CASSYGQGHQSGYTF	TRBV6-5	TRBJ1-2
CASSDGGSGANVLTF	TRBV10-2	TRBJ2-6
CASSQGVGTSTDTQYF	TRBV4-2	TRBJ2-3
CASTPEGDRAYGYTF	TRBV19	TRBJ1-2
CASSLLGAEGWRGNIQYF	TRBV7-9	TRBJ2-4
CASSQDARPNYGYTF	TRBV4-3	TRBJ1-2
CVSSLGLGNSPLHF	TRBV5-1	TRBJ1-6
CASRQAAQYF	TRBV6-1	TRBJ2-3
CSVYRGREQFF	TRBV29-1	TRBJ2-1